This TCR beta chain was captured by sequencing in a study of beta chain features in type 1 diabetes. There are 15 residues in the CDR3. V lost 0 bases and J 4 bases, leaving 12 bases between the germline ends. The germline CDR1 and CDR2 sequences are SGHTA and FQGNSA. Study results and caveats: The study found fewer insertions and more deletions at VDJ junctions in type 1 diabetes patients. Naive, central memory and Treg TCRB repertoires appeared more alike in patients than in healthy donors.

To note about this clone: Its cognate antigen is unknown.

Expressed TCRB transcripts got sequenced, as all isolated RNA was reverse transcribed. TCRdb's table, derived via immunoSEQ multiplex PCR, lists solely in-frame clones and lacks some. Among 130,000 or so clones listed, approximately 10% were seen once. One heparinised draw of blood, averaging roughly 120 mL, came from each donor. It was via CD45RO/CCR7/CD25/CD127/CD95/CD27 that CD4+ naive, central memory, regulatory and stem cell-like memory cells were sorted. Sequenced sample: central memory CD4+ T cells from blood. This chain uses TRBV7-2 with TRBJ2-5; a possible D gene is TRBD1 (6 bases). The sequence came from a woman in her 40s in good health. CDR3 in amino acids: CASSLAALGAETQYF. CDR3 sequence (DNA): TGTGCCAGCAGCTTAGCCGCCTTGGGGGCAGAGACCCAGTACTTC.